The 27 T cell receptor beta chains listed next were all sequenced from one sample in a study of T-cell memory formation after mild COVID-19. TCRdb re-derived calls from the 5' RACE reads in MiXCR, one entry per CDR3 protein. The data hold about 560,000 distinct CDR3 sequences, with about 20% observed a single time. The source material was PBMCs or a T cell subset sorted from them (not recorded which). These TCRs come from an adult woman who had mild COVID-19 (a few samples of this study predate the infection). Cell type and time point are not known.

CDR3 sequence reads: CASSLEVAGENNEQFF. CDR3 nucleotide sequence: TGTGCCAGCAGCTTGGAGGTAGCGGGAGAGAACAATGAGCAGTTCTTC. The chain is built from TRBV5-6 and TRBJ2-1; 9 bases are a match to TRBD2. The CDR3 runs 16 residues. V lost 0 bases, J lost 5 bases, and 6 bases stayed unmatched. The V gene's germline CDR1 is SGHDT and CDR2 YYEEEE.

The rearrangement joins TRBV24-1 to TRBJ2-5; tentatively, D is TRBD1 (6 bases). Looked up from germline, CDR1 is KGHDR and CDR2 is SFDVKD. The V gene lost 6 bases and the J gene lost 2 bases, with 15 bases spanning the gap. The CDR3 is 15 amino acids. The DNA for the CDR3 is TGTGCCACCAGTCTCCCCTGGACAGTTCAAGAGACCCAGTACTTC. Its protein is CATSLPWTVQETQYF.

This clonotype was seen more than once but under ten times. The chain recombines TRBV6-1 with TRBJ1-4; no clear D. The CDR3 consists of 15 residues. Germline CDR1 reads MNHNS; CDR2 reads SASEGT. Between the trimmed V and J ends, which lost 2 bases and 10 bases, there was a span of 17 bases. In DNA form, the CDR3 reads TGTGCCAGCAGTGAATACCCAACCGTCCCCCCAAAACTGTTTTTT. It is translated as CASSEYPTVPPKLFF.

The DNA of the CDR3 is TGCGCCAGCAGCCATGCTACCGACAGATCCAATCAGCCCCAGCATTTT. This translates into CASSHATDRSNQPQHF. V is TRBV4-1 and J is TRBJ1-5; the D gene is possibly TRBD1 (5 bases). Trimming pared 3 bases from V and 3 bases from J, leaving 15 bases between. The CDR3 has 16 amino acids. Germline values: CDR1 MGHRA, CDR2 YSYEKL.

This chain joins TRBV27 and TRBJ2-5; D is possibly TRBD1 (5 bases). CDR3 length: 13 residues. CDR1 is MNHEY and CDR2 is SMNVEV in the germline V gene (reference sequence). With 6 bases removed from V and 8 bases from J, the gap between germline ends came to 16 bases. CDR3 coding DNA: TGTGCCAGCAGAAAAAGGACGGACACCACCCAGTACTTC. Residues: CASRKRTDTTQYF.

This clonotype was seen at least ten times. The CDR3 reads CASSFDRSNTEAFF. As DNA, the CDR3 is TGCGCCAGCAGCTTCGACAGAAGTAACACTGAAGCTTTCTTT. V and J are TRBV5-1 and TRBJ1-1, with D maybe TRBD1 (5 bases). V lost 2 bases, J lost 2 bases, and 10 bases lay in between. Germline CDR1 reads SGHRS; CDR2 reads YFSETQ. This CDR3 has 14 residues. Full variable domain (remainder filled in from reference TRBV5-1 and TRBJ1-1): KAGVTQTPRYLIKTRGQQVTLSCSPISGHRSVSWYQQTPGQGLQFLFEYFSETQRNKGNFPGRFSGRQFSNSRSEMNVSTLELGDSALYLCASSFDRSNTEAFFGQGTRLTVV.

The chain uses TRBV12-3 or TRBV12-4 and TRBJ2-5; D gene ambiguous. This CDR3 is built from 13 residues. Trimming took 2 bases from V and 5 from J, leaving 9 bases between them. In DNA form, the CDR3 reads TGTGCCAGCAGTTTATTGTGGACGGAGACCCAGTACTTC. Amino acid sequence: CASSLLWTETQYF.

In this sample, this clonotype turned up a few times. The CDR3 sequence is CARTDRVPTEAFF. The CDR3 DNA sequence: TGTGCCAGGACGGACAGGGTGCCGACTGAAGCTTTCTTT. The chain couples TRBV27 to TRBJ1-1; 8 bases are a match to TRBD1. V shed 9 bases, J shed 5 bases, and the junction held 8 bases outside the gene matches. The CDR3 loop spans 13 amino acids. CDR1 is MNHEY, CDR2 SMNVEV, per germline (reference sequence).

V and J are TRBV30 and TRBJ2-2; perhaps TRBD2 as D (5 bases). Trimming cost V 3 bases and J 6 bases, with 11 bases left between them. The CDR3 is made up of 13 amino acids. Germline assignment: CDR1 GTSNPN and CDR2 SVGIG (reference sequence). The CDR3 DNA sequence: TGTGCCTGGAGATTTAGCGAATCCGGGGAGCTGTTTTTT. Amino acids: CAWRFSESGELFF. Supplemented by reference TRBV30 and TRBJ2-2, the full variable domain reads SQTIHQWPATLVQPVGSPLSLECTVEGTSNPNLYWYRQAAGRGLQLLFYSVGIGQISSEVPQNLSASRPQDRQFILSSKKLLLSDSGFYLCAWRFSESGELFFGEGSRLTVL.

The gene calls are TRBV27 and TRBJ1-5; D is unclear. The V and J ends lost 2 bases and 13 bases respectively, with 15 bases between them. The CDR3 is made up of 13 amino acids. The germline V gene has CDR1 MNHEY and CDR2 SMNVEV (reference sequence). The CDR3 DNA is TGTGCCAGCAGTTTAAACGAAATGGTTGGACAGCATTTT. Protein product: CASSLNEMVGQHF.

This clonotype was detected a few times. The rearrangement joins TRBV18 to TRBJ2-7; TRBD1 matches 8 bases. The CDR3 runs 14 residues. V was pared by 5 bases and J by 2 bases, with 5 bases of the junction left unmatched. CDR1 is KGHSH and CDR2 is LQKENI in the germline V gene. CDR3 sequence: CASSDTTGAYEQYF. The CDR3 region has the DNA TGTGCCAGCTCAGACACGACAGGGGCCTACGAGCAGTACTTC. Combining the CDR3 with reference TRBV18 and TRBJ2-7 gives the whole variable domain NAGVMQNPRHLVRRRGQEARLRCSPMKGHSHVYWYRQLPEEGLKFMVYLQKENIIDESGMPKERFSAEFPKEGPSILRIQQVVRGDSAAYFCASSDTTGAYEQYFGPGTRLTVT.

This chain connects TRBV5-1 to TRBJ2-1; 10 bases are a match to TRBD2. The V and J ends lost 4 bases and 5 bases, in that order; junction bases with no gene match: 12. Germline V gives CDR1 SGHRS, CDR2 YFSETQ. This CDR3 contains 17 residues. CDR3 loop: CASSPWVLAGANNEQFF. In nucleotides, the CDR3 is TGCGCCAGCAGCCCTTGGGTTCTAGCGGGAGCTAACAATGAGCAGTTCTTC.

This clonotype was seen only a few times. The rearrangement joins TRBV7-3 to TRBJ2-5; 7 bases map to TRBD1. Germline CDR1 SGHTA, CDR2 FQGTGA. Losses at the gene ends were 5 bases for V and 5 bases for J; bases not matched to a gene: 5. The CDR3 spans 13 residues. CDR3 coding DNA: TGTGCCAGCAGCCGACAGGGTTATGAGACCCAGTACTTC. This translates into CASSRQGYETQYF.

This clonotype was seen a few times. The chain recombines TRBV4-2 with TRBJ2-7, with 8 nucleotides matching TRBD1. CDR1 and CDR2 from the germline V gene are LGHNA and YNFKEQ. This CDR3 has 17 residues. V gave up 1 base and J gave up 1 base; unmatched junction bases: 9. The CDR3 region is CASSQAFSRTGSYEQYF. The CDR3 coding sequence is TGTGCCAGCAGCCAAGCATTTTCACGGACAGGGTCCTACGAGCAGTACTTC.

The rearrangement links TRBV15 to TRBJ2-5, with D possibly called TRBD1 or TRBD2 (5 bases each). The CDR3 has 15 residues. Germline CDR1 LNHNV, CDR2 YYDKDF (reference sequence). Trimming stripped 0 bases from V and 5 bases from J, with 13 bases between. The CDR3 sequence is CATSRDSGPSETQYF. CDR3 bases: TGTGCCACCAGCAGAGATTCGGGACCTTCGGAGACCCAGTACTTC. The variable domain in full, completed from reference TRBV15 and TRBJ2-5, reads DAMVIQNPRYQVTQFGKPVTLSCSQTLNHNVMYWYQQKSSQAPKLLFHYYDKDFNNEADTPDNFQSRRPNTSFCFLDIRSPGLGDTAMYLCATSRDSGPSETQYFGPGTRLLVL.

This clonotype was seen more than once but under ten times. In DNA form, the CDR3 reads TGCAGTGCTAGAGTTCCACCGTTCTTC. Protein sequence: CSARVPPFF. The chain has TRBV20-1 and TRBJ2-1; D call uncertain. CDR3 length: 9 residues. Trimming took 1 base from V and 15 from J, leaving 7 bases between them. Germline V lookup: CDR1 DFQATT, CDR2 SNEGSKA (reference sequence).

The chain links TRBV7-6 to TRBJ2-7; tentatively, D is TRBD1 or TRBD2 (6 bases each). This CDR3 has 13 residues. CDR1 is SGHVS, CDR2 FNYEAQ, per germline. Trimming removed 5 bases at V and 1 base at J, with 9 bases between. The CDR3 coding sequence is TGTGCCAGCAGCGGCGGGACATCCTACGAGCAGTACTTC. It encodes CASSGGTSYEQYF.

There are a few counts of this clonotype. The CDR3 DNA reads TGCAGTGCTAGACGAACCCCGGGACTGGATCTAAATGAGCAGTTCTTC. As protein: CSARRTPGLDLNEQFF. The V and J genes are TRBV20-1 and TRBJ2-1; the D gene is possibly TRBD2 (6 bases). Germline assignment: CDR1 DFQATT and CDR2 SNEGSKA (reference sequence). This CDR3 region has 16 residues. V was clipped by 2 bases and J by 7 bases, with 21 bases between them.

The chain joins TRBV4-1 to TRBJ2-7, with TRBD2 matching over 14 bases. The CDR3 runs 16 residues. Germline V gene lookup returns CDR1 MGHRA and CDR2 YSYEKL. J gave up 0 bases and V 6 bases, and 4 bases lay outside the gene matches. The CDR3 sequence is CASRSGTSGSSYEQYF. The CDR3 DNA follows: TGCGCCAGCAGATCTGGGACTAGCGGGAGCTCCTACGAGCAGTACTTC.

The CDR3 is CASSLAGSEGQFF. Written as DNA, the CDR3 is TGTGCCAGCAGTTTAGCAGGGTCCGAGGGGCAGTTCTTC. The chain recombines TRBV27 with TRBJ2-1; D is tentatively TRBD1 or TRBD2 (5 bases each). This CDR3 is 13 amino acids long. CDR1 is MNHEY, CDR2 SMNVEV, per germline (reference sequence). V gave up 2 bases and J gave up 12 bases, with 14 bases separating them.

The gene calls are TRBV28 and TRBJ2-7; maybe TRBD1 (6 bases). Trimming took 4 bases from V and 3 from J, leaving 16 bases between them. This CDR3 is 15 amino acids long. Germline V gene lookup returns CDR1 MDHEN and CDR2 SYDVKM. CDR3 in DNA: TGTGCCAGCAGTTCACAGGGCAGGAGCAACTACGAGCAGTACTTC. Translation gives CASSSQGRSNYEQYF.

The rearrangement joins TRBV9 to TRBJ1-3; the D gene is possibly TRBD1 (5 bases). Deletions cut 3 bases from V and 3 bases from J, with 7 bases between. The CDR3 covers 13 residues. Germline values: CDR1 SGDLS, CDR2 YYNGEE. The CDR3 is CASSAGIGNTIYF. CDR3 DNA sequence: TGTGCCAGCAGCGCAGGGATTGGAAACACCATATATTTT.

The table lists this clonotype with a few counts. The chain uses TRBV29-1 and TRBJ2-7; a weak D match, TRBD2 (5 bases). Trimming cost V 1 base and J 5 bases, with 18 bases left between them. Per germline, CDR1 SQVTM and CDR2 ANQGSEA. The CDR3 has 15 amino acids. The CDR3 DNA reads TGCAGCGTTGAAGGGGGAGATGCCCTTTTCAACGAGCAGTACTTC. Amino acids: CSVEGGDALFNEQYF.

The chain is built from TRBV6-5 and TRBJ1-1; 8 nucleotides align to TRBD1. The CDR3 has 15 residues. The V and J ends lost 6 bases and 4 bases, in that order; junction bases with no gene match: 10. CDR1 is MNHEY, CDR2 SVGAGI, per germline. The CDR3 region is CASSPDRGLGTEAFF. The CDR3 DNA reads TGTGCCAGCAGCCCCGACAGGGGACTCGGCACTGAAGCTTTCTTT.

This clonotype was observed a handful of times. V gene TRBV21-1 combines with J gene TRBJ2-7; the table's TRBD1 call for D was not verified on the DNA. TRBV21-1 is shown as a pseudogene. The CDR3 has 14 residues. The CDR3 coding sequence is TGTGCCAGCAGCAAGGCAGGGGATAATTACGAGCAGTACTTC. Translation gives CASSKAGDNYEQYF.

This clonotype has more than one count but fewer than ten. The J gene is TRBJ2-4, the V gene TRBV14, with 7 nucleotides matching TRBD2. J gave up 1 base and V 2 bases, and 8 bases lay outside the gene matches. The germline CDR1 and CDR2 sequences are SGHDN and FVKESK. The CDR3 extends over 17 amino acids. The CDR3 is CASSQTAGYGAKNIQYF. The DNA of the CDR3 is TGTGCCAGCAGCCAAACAGCGGGATACGGGGCCAAAAACATTCAGTACTTC.

This sequence joins TRBV11-2 and TRBJ1-1; D remains ambiguous. V lost 5 bases, J lost 0 bases, and 10 bases lay in between. The CDR3 has 14 amino acids. Germline CDR1 is SGHAT and CDR2 is FQNNGV. Here the CDR3 DNA reads TGTGCCAGCAGCACGGGTATCATGAACACTGAAGCTTTCTTT. It codes for CASSTGIMNTEAFF.